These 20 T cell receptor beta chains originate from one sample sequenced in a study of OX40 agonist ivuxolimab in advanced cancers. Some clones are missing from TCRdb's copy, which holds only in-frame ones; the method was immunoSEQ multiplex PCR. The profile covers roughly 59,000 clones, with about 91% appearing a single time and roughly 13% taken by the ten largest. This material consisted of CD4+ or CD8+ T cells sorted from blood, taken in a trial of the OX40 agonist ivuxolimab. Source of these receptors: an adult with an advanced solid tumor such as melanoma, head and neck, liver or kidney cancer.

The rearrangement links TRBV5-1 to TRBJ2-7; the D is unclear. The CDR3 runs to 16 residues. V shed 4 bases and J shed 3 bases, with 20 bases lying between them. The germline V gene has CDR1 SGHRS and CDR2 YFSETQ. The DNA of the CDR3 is TGCGCCAGCAGCCCGCTAATGGGCGGAACCTTCTACGAGCAGTACTTC. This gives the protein CASSPLMGGTFYEQYF.

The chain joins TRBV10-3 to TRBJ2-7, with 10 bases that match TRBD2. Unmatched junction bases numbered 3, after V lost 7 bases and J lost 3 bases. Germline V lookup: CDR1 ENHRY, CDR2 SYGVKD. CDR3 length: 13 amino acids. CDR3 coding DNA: TGTGCCATCACAGCGGGGGGGGTCTACGAGCAGTACTTC. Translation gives CAITAGGVYEQYF.

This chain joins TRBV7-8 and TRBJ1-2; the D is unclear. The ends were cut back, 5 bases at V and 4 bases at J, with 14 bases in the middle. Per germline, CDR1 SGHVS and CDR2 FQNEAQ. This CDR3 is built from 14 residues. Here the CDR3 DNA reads TGTGCCAGCAGCCCGCGGCTCGGTCTCTATGGCTACACCTTC. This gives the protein CASSPRLGLYGYTF.

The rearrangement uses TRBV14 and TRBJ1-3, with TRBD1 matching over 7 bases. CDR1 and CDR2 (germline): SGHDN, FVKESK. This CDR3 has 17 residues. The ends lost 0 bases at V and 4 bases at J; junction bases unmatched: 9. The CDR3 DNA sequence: TGTGCCAGCAGCCAAGATCGGAACAGGGGCAAAGGAAACACCATATATTTT. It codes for CASSQDRNRGKGNTIYF.

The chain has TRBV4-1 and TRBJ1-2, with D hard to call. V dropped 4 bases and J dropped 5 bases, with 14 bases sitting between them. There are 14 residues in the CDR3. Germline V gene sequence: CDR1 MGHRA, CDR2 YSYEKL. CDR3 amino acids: CASSPQDSTYGYTF. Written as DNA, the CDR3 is TGCGCCAGCAGCCCCCAGGACTCGACATATGGCTACACCTTC.

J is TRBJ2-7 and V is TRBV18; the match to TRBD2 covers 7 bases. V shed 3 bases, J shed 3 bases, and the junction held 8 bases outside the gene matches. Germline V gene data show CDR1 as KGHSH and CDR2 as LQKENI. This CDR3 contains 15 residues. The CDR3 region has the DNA TGTGCCAGCTCACCGACAACTAGCGTTTACTACGAGCAGTACTTC. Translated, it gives CASSPTTSVYYEQYF. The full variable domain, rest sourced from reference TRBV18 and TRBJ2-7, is NAGVMQNPRHLVRRRGQEARLRCSPMKGHSHVYWYRQLPEEGLKFMVYLQKENIIDESGMPKERFSAEFPKEGPSILRIQQVVRGDSAAYFCASSPTTSVYYEQYFGPGTRLTVT.

CDR3 amino acids: CASSLGQGMSYEQYF. The CDR3 DNA reads as TGTGCCAGCAGCTTGGGTCAGGGTATGAGTTACGAGCAGTACTTC. The chain joins TRBV5-6 to TRBJ2-7; weak D call: TRBD1 (5 bases). This CDR3 is 15 amino acids long. Trimming left V 0 bases short and J 4 bases short, with 14 bases between. Germline V gene data show CDR1 as SGHDT and CDR2 as YYEEEE.

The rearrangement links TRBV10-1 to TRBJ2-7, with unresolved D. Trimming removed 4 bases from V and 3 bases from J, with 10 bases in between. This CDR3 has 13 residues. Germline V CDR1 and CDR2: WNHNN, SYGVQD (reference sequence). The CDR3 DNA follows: TGCGCCAGCAGTGGAGGATCCGACTACGAGCAGTACTTC. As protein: CASSGGSDYEQYF.

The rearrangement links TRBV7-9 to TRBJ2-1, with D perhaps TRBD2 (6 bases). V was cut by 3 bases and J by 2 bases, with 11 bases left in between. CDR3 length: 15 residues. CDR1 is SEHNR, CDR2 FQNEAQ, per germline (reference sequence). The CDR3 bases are TGTGCCAGCAGCTTTACGGGAGAGGCCTACAATGAGCAGTTCTTC. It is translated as CASSFTGEAYNEQFF.

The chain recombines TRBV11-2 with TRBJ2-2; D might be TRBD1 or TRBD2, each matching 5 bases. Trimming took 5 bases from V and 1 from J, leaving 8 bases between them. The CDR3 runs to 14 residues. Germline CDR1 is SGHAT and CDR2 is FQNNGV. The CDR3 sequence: CASSEGRNTGELFF. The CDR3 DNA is TGTGCCAGCAGCGAGGGACGGAACACCGGGGAGCTGTTTTTT.

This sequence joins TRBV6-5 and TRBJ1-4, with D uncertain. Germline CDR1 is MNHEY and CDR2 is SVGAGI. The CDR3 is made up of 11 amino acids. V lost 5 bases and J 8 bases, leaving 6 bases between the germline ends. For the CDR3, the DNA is TGTGCCAGCAGTCCTCGGGAAAAACTGTTTTTT. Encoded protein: CASSPREKLFF.

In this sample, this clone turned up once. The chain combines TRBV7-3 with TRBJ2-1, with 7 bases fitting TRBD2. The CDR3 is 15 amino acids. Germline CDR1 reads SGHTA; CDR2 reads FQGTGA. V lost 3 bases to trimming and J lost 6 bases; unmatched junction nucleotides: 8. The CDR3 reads CASSFGEGWINEQFF. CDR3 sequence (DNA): TGTGCCAGCAGCTTCGGGGAGGGTTGGATCAATGAGCAGTTCTTC.

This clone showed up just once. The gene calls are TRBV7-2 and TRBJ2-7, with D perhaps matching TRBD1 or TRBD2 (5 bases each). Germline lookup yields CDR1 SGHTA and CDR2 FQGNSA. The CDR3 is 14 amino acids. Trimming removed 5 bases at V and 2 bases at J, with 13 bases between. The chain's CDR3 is CASSHSGTAYEQYF. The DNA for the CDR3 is TGTGCCAGCAGCCATTCCGGGACCGCCTACGAGCAGTACTTC. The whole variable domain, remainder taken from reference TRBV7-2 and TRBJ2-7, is GAGVSQSPSNKVTEKGKDVELRCDPISGHTALYWYRQSLGQGLEFLIYFQGNSAPDKSGLPSDRFSAERTGGSVSTLTIQRTQQEDSAVYLCASSHSGTAYEQYFGPGTRLTVT.

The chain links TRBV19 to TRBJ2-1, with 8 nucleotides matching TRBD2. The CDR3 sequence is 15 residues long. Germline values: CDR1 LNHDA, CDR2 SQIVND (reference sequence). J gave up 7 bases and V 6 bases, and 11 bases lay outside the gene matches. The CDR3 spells CASRLGRGGRNEQFF. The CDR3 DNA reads TGTGCCAGTAGATTGGGCCGGGGGGGAAGAAATGAGCAGTTCTTC.

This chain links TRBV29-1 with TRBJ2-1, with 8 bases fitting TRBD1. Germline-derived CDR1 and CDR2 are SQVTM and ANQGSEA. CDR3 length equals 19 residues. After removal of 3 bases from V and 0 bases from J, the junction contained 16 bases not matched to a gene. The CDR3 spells CSVDSLTGEILSSYNEQFF. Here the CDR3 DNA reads TGCAGCGTTGACTCTCTGACAGGGGAAATCCTTAGCTCCTACAATGAGCAGTTCTTC.

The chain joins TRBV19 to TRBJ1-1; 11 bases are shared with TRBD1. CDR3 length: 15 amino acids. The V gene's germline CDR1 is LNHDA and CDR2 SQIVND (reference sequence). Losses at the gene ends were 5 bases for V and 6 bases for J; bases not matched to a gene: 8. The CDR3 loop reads CASSPTGTGGSEAFF. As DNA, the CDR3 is TGTGCCAGTAGTCCGACAGGGACAGGGGGTTCTGAAGCTTTCTTT. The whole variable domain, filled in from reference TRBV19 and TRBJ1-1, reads DGGITQSPKYLFRKEGQNVTLSCEQNLNHDAMYWYRQDPGQGLRLIYYSQIVNDFQKGDIAEGYSVSREKKESFPLTVTSAQKNPTAFYLCASSPTGTGGSEAFFGQGTRLTVV.

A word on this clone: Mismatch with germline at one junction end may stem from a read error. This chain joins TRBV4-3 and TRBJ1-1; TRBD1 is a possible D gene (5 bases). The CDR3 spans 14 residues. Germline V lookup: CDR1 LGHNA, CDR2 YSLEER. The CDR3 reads CASSQDEGNAEAFF. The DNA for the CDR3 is TGCGCCAGCAGCCAAGATGAGGGGAACGCTGAAGCTTTCTTT.

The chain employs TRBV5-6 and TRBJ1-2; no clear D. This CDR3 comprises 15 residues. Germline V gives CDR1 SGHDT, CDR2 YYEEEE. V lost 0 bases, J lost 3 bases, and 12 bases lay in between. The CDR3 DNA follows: TGTGCCAGCAGCTTGGTGGACGCGGGCTACTATGGCTACACCTTC. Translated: CASSLVDAGYYGYTF.

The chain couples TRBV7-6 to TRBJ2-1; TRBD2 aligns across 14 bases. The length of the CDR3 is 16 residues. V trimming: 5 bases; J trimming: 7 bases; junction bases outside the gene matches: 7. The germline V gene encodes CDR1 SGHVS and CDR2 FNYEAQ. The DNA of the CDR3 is TGTGCCAGCAGCCATGGGGGACTAGCGGGAGTGAATGAGCAGTTCTTC. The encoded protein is CASSHGGLAGVNEQFF. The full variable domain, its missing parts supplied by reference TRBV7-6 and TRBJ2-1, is GAGVSQSPRYKVTKRGQDVALRCDPISGHVSLYWYRQALGQGPEFLTYFNYEAQQDKSGLPNDRFSAERPEGSISTLTIQRTEQRDSAMYRCASSHGGLAGVNEQFFGPGTRLTVL.

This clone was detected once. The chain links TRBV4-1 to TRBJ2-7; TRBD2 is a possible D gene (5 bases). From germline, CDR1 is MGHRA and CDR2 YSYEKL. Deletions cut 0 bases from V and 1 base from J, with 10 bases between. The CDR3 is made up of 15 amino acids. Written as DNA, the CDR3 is TGCGCCAGCAGCCAAGATTCTTCGGGGTCCTACGAGCAGTACTTC. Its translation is CASSQDSSGSYEQYF.